This entry is about one T cell receptor beta chain. This sample was taken from a study of blood T cell repertoires in COVID-19. The method was immunoSEQ multiplex PCR; TCRdb's version includes in-frame clones alone and lacks a portion of them. The sample has about 84,000 clones, 65% to 85% seen once; the top ten hold roughly 30%. Looked up from germline, CDR1 is SGHRS and CDR2 is YFSETQ. With 3 bases removed from V and 4 bases from J, the gap between germline ends came to 14 bases. The CDR3 contains 16 residues. Sequencing used peripheral blood. The chain has TRBV5-1 and TRBJ2-6; D is undetermined. The receptor comes from an elderly woman with acute or convalescent COVID-19. The CDR3 coding sequence is TGCGCCAGCAGCTCCCAGGCGCAAGCCGGGGCCAACGTCCTGACTTTC. Amino acids: CASSSQAQAGANVLTF.